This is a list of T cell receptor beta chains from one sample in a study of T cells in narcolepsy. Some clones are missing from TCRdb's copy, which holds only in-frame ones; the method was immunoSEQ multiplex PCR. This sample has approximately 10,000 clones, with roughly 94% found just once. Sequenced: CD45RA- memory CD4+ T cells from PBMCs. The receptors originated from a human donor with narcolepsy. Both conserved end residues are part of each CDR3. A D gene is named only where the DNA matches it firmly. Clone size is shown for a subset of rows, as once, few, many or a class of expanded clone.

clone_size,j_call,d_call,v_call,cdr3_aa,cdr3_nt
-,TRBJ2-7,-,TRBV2,CASSDGPNYEQYF,TGTGCCAGCAGTGATGGCCCTAACTACGAGCAGTACTTC
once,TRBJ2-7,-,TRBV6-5,CASSYGSGGHYEQYF,TGTGCCAGCAGTTACGGTTCGGGGGGCCACTACGAGCAGTACTTC
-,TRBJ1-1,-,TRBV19,CASSIPRVMTEAFF,TGTGCCAGTAGTATTCCCAGGGTAATGACTGAAGCTTTCTTT
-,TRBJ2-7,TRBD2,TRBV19,CASSLHWAGAPSSYEQYF,TGTGCCAGTAGTCTGCACTGGGCGGGAGCCCCTAGCTCCTACGAGCAGTACTTC
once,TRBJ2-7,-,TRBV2,CASSDTDWAGSEQYF,TGTGCCAGCAGTGATACTGACTGGGCCGGTTCCGAGCAGTACTTC
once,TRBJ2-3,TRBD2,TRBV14,CASSQGLPTDTQYF,TGTGCCAGCAGCCAGGGACTACCCACAGATACGCAGTATTTT
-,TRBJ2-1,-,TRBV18,CASSPSPNEQFF,TGTGCCAGCTCACCCTCACCCAATGAGCAGTTCTTC
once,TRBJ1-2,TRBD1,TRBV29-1,CSPPQQGGGYTF,TGCAGCCCTCCTCAGCAAGGGGGCGGCTACACCTTC
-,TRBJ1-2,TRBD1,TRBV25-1,CASSEGDRNYGYTF,TGTGCCAGCAGTGAAGGGGACAGGAACTATGGCTACACCTTC
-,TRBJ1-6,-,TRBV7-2,CASSLSKPGRVGSPLHF,TGTGCCAGCAGCTTAAGCAAACCCGGCAGGGTAGGTTCACCCCTCCACTTT
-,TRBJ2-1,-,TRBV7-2,CASSSYLYNEQFF,TGTGCCAGCAGCTCCTATCTCTACAATGAGCAGTTCTTC
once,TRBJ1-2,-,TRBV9,CASSVFDRPGSYGYTF,TGTGCCAGCAGCGTTTTCGACAGACCCGGATCCTATGGCTACACCTTC
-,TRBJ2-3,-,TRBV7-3,CASSLTAGAYTDTQYF,TGTGCCAGCAGCTTAACTGCGGGGGCCTACACAGATACGCAGTATTTT
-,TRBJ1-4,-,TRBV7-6,CASSPRGGGEKLFF,TGTGCCAGCAGCCCCAGGGGAGGGGGTGAAAAACTGTTTTTT
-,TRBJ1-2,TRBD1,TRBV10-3,CAITPRDRGANYGYTF,TGTGCCATCACCCCCCGGGACAGGGGGGCTAACTATGGCTACACCTTC
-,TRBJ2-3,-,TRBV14,CASSQGWEKNTQYF,TGTGCCAGCAGCCAAGGTTGGGAAAAAAATACGCAGTATTTT
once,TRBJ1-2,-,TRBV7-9,CASSLAMGVTNYGYTF,TGTGCCAGCAGCTTAGCGATGGGGGTAACTAACTATGGCTACACCTTC
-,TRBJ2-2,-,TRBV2,CASKNNANTGELFF,TGTGCCAGCAAAAATAACGCGAACACCGGGGAGCTGTTTTTT
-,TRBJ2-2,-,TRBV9,CASSPIQTTGELFF,TGTGCCAGCAGCCCAATACAGACCACCGGGGAGCTGTTTTTT
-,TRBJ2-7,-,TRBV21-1,CASSIKGGRLAGYEQYF,TGTGCCAGCAGCATAAAGGGAGGGAGACTAGCGGGCTACGAGCAGTACTTC
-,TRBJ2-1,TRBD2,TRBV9,CASSIGLAERDEQFF,TGTGCCAGCAGCATCGGACTAGCGGAGAGGGATGAGCAGTTCTTC
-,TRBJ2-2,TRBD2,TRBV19,CASSAGWPGLAGGNTGELFF,TGTGCCAGTAGTGCCGGCTGGCCGGGACTAGCGGGAGGTAACACCGGGGAGCTGTTTTTT
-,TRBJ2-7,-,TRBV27,CASSSGGAGQDEQYF,TGTGCCAGCAGTTCTGGAGGGGCGGGCCAGGACGAGCAGTACTTC
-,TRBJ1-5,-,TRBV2,CASRGPARGGLYQPQHF,TGTGCCAGCAGGGGACCAGCACGGGGGGGTTTGTATCAGCCCCAGCATTTT
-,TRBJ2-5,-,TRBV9,CASSVGAGGVGETQYF,TGTGCCAGCAGCGTGGGGGCCGGTGGCGTTGGTGAGACCCAGTACTTC
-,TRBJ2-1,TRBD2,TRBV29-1,CSVEEYTTGGGSYNEQFF,TGCAGCGTTGAAGAGTATACCACCGGCGGGGGTTCTTACAATGAGCAGTTCTTC
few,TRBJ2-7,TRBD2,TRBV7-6,CASTPGLAIYEQYF,TGTGCCAGCACCCCGGGACTAGCGATCTACGAGCAGTACTTC
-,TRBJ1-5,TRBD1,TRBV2,CASRDRGGNQPQHF,TGTGCCAGCAGGGACAGGGGCGGCAATCAGCCCCAGCATTTT
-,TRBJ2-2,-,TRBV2,CASTGRGNTGELFF,TGTGCCAGCACCGGGAGAGGTAACACCGGGGAGCTGTTTTTT
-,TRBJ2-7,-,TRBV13,CASSLGGDLYEQYF,TGTGCCAGCAGCTTAGGAGGGGATTTGTACGAGCAGTACTTC
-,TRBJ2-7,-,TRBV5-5,CASSLSFETASYEQYF,TGTGCCAGCAGCTTGAGTTTTGAGACAGCCTCCTACGAGCAGTACTTC
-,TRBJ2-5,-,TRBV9,CASSPTGDAETQYF,TGTGCCAGCAGCCCCACGGGGGACGCGGAGACCCAGTACTTC
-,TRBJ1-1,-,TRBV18,CASSPLGNEAFF,TGTGCCAGCTCACCACTGGGGAATGAAGCTTTCTTT
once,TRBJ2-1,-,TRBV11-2,CASSLEAAGYNEQFF,TGTGCCAGCAGCTTAGAAGCGGCCGGGTACAATGAGCAGTTCTTC
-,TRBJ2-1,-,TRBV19,CASSMGRGMSDEQFF,TGTGCCAGTAGTATGGGACGAGGGATGTCGGATGAGCAGTTCTTC
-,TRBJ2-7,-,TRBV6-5,CASSPAGFYEQYF,TGTGCCAGCAGTCCCGCGGGCTTCTACGAGCAGTACTTC
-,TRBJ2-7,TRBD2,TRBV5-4,CASRKAGGTYEQYF,TGTGCCAGCCGGAAAGCGGGAGGGACCTACGAGCAGTACTTC
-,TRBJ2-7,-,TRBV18,CASSPPARGPYEQYF,TGTGCCAGCTCACCACCGGCCAGGGGACCCTACGAGCAGTACTTC
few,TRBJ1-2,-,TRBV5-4,CASSLPLASLGYTF,TGTGCCAGCAGCTTGCCCCTGGCCTCTTTGGGCTACACCTTC
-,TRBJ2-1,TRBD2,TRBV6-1,CASSRTSGGNEQFF,TGTGCCAGCAGTAGGACTAGCGGGGGCAATGAGCAGTTCTTC
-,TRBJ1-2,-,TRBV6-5,CASTLRGNGYTF,TGTGCCAGCACCCTCCGTGGGAATGGCTACACCTTC
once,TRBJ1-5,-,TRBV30,CAWSGHGNQPQHF,TGTGCCTGGAGTGGGCATGGGAATCAGCCCCAGCATTTT
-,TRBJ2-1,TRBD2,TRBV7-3,CANSLIPRGLAEYNEQFF,TGTGCCAACAGCTTAATTCCCAGGGGACTAGCGGAGTACAATGAGCAGTTCTTC
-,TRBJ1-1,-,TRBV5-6,CASSPQGFTEAFF,TGTGCCAGCAGCCCCCAGGGTTTCACTGAAGCTTTCTTT
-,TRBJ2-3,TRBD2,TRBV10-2,CASPIGLAGYTDTQYF,TGCGCCAGCCCTATTGGACTAGCGGGGTACACAGATACGCAGTATTTT
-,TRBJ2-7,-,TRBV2,CASSLGRKQGTGEQYF,TGTGCCAGCAGTCTCGGCCGAAAGCAGGGGACTGGTGAGCAGTACTTC
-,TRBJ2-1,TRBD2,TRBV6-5,CASSYEASGTYNEQFF,TGTGCCAGCAGTTACGAGGCTAGCGGGACGTACAATGAGCAGTTCTTC
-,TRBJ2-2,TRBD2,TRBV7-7,CASSPPGGGTGELFF,TGTGCTAGCAGCCCACCGGGGGGGGGCACCGGGGAGCTGTTTTTT
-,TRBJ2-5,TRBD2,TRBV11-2,CASSGIAGSQEAQYF,TGTGCCAGCAGCGGGATAGCGGGGTCCCAAGAGGCCCAGTACTTC
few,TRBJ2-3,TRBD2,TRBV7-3,CASSLGLAGDTQYF,TGTGCCAGCAGCTTAGGACTAGCGGGGGATACGCAGTATTTT
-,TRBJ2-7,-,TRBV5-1,CASSPRGTEAYEQYF,TGCGCCAGCAGCCCGCGGGGGACAGAGGCCTACGAGCAGTACTTC
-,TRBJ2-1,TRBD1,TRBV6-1,CASGLGQWDEQFF,TGTGCCAGCGGCCTGGGACAGTGGGATGAGCAGTTCTTC
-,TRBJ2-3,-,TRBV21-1,CASSKADPGSADTQYF,TGTGCCAGCAGCAAAGCGGACCCGGGCTCTGCAGATACGCAGTATTTT
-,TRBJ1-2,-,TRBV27,CASSLRATDPVPYGYTF,TGTGCCAGCAGCCTACGGGCCACAGATCCGGTCCCCTATGGCTACACCTTC
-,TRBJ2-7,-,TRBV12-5,CASGLTREGLRQGRFYEQYF,TGTGCTAGTGGTTTGACCCGGGAGGGGTTGAGACAGGGCAGATTCTACGAGCAGTACTTC
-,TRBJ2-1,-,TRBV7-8,CASSLALRGISDEQFF,TGTGCCAGCAGCTTAGCGCTACGCGGGATTAGCGATGAGCAGTTCTTC
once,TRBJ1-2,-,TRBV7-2,CASSPYQTGSYGYTF,TGTGCCAGCAGCCCGTATCAGACAGGAAGCTATGGCTACACCTTC
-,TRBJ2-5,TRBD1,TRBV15,CATSRDRGETQYF,TGTGCCACCAGCAGAGACAGGGGGGAGACCCAGTACTTC
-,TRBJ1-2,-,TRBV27,CATREQGSSYGYTF,TGTGCCACCAGAGAACAGGGCTCGAGCTATGGCTACACCTTC
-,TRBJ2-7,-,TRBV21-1,CASSELTLGQGYEQYF,TGTGCCAGCAGCGAACTGACCCTGGGACAGGGTTACGAGCAGTACTTC